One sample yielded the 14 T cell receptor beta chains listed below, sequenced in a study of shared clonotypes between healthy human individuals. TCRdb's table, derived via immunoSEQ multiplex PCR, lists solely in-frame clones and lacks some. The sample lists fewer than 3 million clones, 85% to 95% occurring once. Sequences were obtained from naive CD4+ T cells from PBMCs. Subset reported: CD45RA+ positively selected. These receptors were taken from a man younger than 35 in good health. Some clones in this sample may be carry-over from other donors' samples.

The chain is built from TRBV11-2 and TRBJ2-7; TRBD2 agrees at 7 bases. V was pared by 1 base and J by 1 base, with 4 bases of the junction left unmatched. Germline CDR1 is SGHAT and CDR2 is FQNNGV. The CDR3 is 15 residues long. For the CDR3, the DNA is TGTGCCAGCAGCTTAGTTGCGGGAGAGTCCTACGAGCAGTACTTC. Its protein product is CASSLVAGESYEQYF.

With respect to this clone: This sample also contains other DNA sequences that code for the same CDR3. The CDR3 coding sequence is TGCGCCAGCAGCCCCGGGACAGTATCCTACGAGCAGTACTTC. Translating gives CASSPGTVSYEQYF. The chain recombines TRBV5-1 with TRBJ2-7; 7 bases agree with TRBD1. The V gene's germline CDR1 is SGHRS and CDR2 YFSETQ. The CDR3 contains 14 residues. With V trimmed by 4 bases and J by 1 base, 5 bases remained unmatched.

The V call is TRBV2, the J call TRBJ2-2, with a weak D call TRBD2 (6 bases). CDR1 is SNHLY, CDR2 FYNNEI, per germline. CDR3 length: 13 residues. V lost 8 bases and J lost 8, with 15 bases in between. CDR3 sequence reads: CASGRDGVGELFF. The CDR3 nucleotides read TGTGCCAGCGGGCGGGACGGTGTGGGGGAGCTGTTTTTT.

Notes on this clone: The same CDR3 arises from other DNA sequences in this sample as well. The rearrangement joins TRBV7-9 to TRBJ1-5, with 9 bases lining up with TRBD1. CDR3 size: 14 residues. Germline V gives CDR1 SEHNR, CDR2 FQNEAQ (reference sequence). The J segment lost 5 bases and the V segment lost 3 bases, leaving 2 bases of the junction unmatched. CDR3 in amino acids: CASSLGTGYQPQHF. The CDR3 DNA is TGTGCCAGCAGCTTGGGGACAGGGTATCAGCCCCAGCATTTT.

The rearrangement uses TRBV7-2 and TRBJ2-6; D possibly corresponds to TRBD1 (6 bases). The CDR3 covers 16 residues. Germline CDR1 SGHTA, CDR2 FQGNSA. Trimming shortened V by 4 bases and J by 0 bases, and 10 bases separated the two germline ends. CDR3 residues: CASSSTGNSGANVLTF. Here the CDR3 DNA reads TGTGCCAGCAGCTCTACAGGGAACTCTGGGGCCAACGTCCTGACTTTC.

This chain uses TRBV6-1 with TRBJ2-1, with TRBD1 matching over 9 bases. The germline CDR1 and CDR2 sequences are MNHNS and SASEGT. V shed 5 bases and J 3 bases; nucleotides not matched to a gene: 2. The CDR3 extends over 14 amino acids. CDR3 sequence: CASSRQGDYNEQFF. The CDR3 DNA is TGTGCCAGCAGTCGACAGGGGGACTACAATGAGCAGTTCTTC.

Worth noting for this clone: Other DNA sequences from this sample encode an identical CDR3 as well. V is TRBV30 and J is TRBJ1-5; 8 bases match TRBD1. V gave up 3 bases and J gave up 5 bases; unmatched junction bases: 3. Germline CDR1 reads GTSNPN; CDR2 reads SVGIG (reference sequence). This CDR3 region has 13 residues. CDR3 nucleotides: TGTGCCTGGAGAGGACAGGGAGATCAGCCCCAGCATTTT. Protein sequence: CAWRGQGDQPQHF.

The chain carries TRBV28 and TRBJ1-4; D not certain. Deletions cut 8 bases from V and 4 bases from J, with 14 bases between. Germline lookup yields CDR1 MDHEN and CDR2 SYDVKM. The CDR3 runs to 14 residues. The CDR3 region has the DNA TGTGCCAGCCTCCCCCGGAGTCTTAATGAAAAACTGTTTTTT. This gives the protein CASLPRSLNEKLFF.

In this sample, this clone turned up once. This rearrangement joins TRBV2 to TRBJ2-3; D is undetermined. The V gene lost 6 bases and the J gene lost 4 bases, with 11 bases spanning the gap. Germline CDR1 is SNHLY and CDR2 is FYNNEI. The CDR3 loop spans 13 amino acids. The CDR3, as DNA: TGTGCCAGCAGCAACTATAGGGCAGATACGCAGTATTTT. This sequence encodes CASSNYRADTQYF.

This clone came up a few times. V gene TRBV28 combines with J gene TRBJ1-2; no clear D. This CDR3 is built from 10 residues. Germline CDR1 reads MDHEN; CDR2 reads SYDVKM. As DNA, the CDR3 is TGTGGTGTTTTTCGTTATGGCTACACCTTC. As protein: CGVFRYGYTF.

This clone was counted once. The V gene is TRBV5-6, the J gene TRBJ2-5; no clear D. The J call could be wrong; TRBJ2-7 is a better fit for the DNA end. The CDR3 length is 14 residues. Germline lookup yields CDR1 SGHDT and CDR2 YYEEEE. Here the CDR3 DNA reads TGTGCCAGCAGCTTAGGACCGAGCCTGTACGAGCAGTACTTC. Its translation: CASSLGPSLYEQYF.

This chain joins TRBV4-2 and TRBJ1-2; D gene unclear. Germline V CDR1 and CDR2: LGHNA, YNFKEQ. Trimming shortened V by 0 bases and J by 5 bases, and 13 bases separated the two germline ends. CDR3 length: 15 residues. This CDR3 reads CASSQDPTARYGYTF. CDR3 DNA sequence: TGTGCCAGCAGCCAAGATCCCACAGCTCGGTATGGCTACACCTTC.

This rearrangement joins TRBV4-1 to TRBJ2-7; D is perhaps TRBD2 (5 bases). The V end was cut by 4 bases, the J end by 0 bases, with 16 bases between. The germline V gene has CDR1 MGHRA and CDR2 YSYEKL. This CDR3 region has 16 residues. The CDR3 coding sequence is TGCGCCAGCAGCCCCAATTTAGCGATTACCTCCTACGAGCAGTACTTC. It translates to CASSPNLAITSYEQYF.

CDR3 loop: CASSYTGHTDTQYF. CDR3 nucleotide sequence: TGTGCCAGCAGTTACACAGGACACACAGATACGCAGTATTTT. This chain uses TRBV6-6 with TRBJ2-3; a possible D gene is TRBD1 (5 bases). Trimming removed 2 bases from V and 2 bases from J, with 8 bases in between. The CDR3 runs to 14 residues. Germline CDR1 is MNHNY and CDR2 is SVGAGI (reference sequence).